This is a list of T cell receptor beta chains from one sample in a study of chemoradiotherapy in HPV16-positive cancers. The repertoire was sequenced with immunoSEQ multiplex PCR; TCRdb's copy has only in-frame clones and lacks some. The sample contains under 20,000 clones, approximately 80% of which appear only once. This sample comprised blood, obtained from a patient who underwent chemoradiotherapy. The receptors were sampled from a human donor with HPV-associated anogenital cancer. Each CDR3 is given with its conserved first and last residue. The order of the fields is J gene, V gene, clone size, D gene, CDR3 DNA, CDR3 protein. A D gene is named only where the DNA matches it firmly. Size tells how often a clone was seen (once, few, many) or the class of an expanded clone, and some rows leave it out.

>TRBJ2-7|TRBV14|-|-
TGTGCCAGCAGCTCAGGGCCCTCCTACGAGCAGTACTTC
CASSSGPSYEQYF
>TRBJ1-1|TRBV18|-|-
TGTGCCAGCTCGCCCAGCGGGGACACTGAAGCTTTCTTT
CASSPSGDTEAFF
>TRBJ2-7|TRBV27|-|-
TGTGCCAGCAGTTTGCCCGGAGCTGCCTACGAGCAGTACTTC
CASSLPGAAYEQYF
>TRBJ1-2|TRBV19|-|-
TGTGCCAGTTCCCCCCAGGCTAATACTAACTATGGCTACACCTTC
CASSPQANTNYGYTF
>TRBJ1-2|TRBV18|-|-
TGTGCCAGCTCACCACCGAAAGGGCTTCTTTCTGGCTACACCTTC
CASSPPKGLLSGYTF
>TRBJ2-3|TRBV5-4|-|-
TGTGCCAGCAGCTTGGCCGGGGACGTGACAGATACGCAGTATTTT
CASSLAGDVTDTQYF
>TRBJ2-5|TRBV9|-|-
TGTGCCAGCAGCGTAGGGGGTCTAGACTTCGAGACCCAGTACTTC
CASSVGGLDFETQYF
>TRBJ2-2|TRBV27|few|TRBD1
TGTGCCAGCAGTGGGACAGTAAACACCGGGGAGCTGTTTTTT
CASSGTVNTGELFF
>TRBJ1-1|TRBV6-1|once|TRBD1
TGTGCCAGCAGGCCCGGACAGGGTCTGAACACTGAAGCTTTCTTT
CASRPGQGLNTEAFF
>TRBJ2-1|TRBV5-1|once|TRBD2
TGCGCCAGCAGCTTGGCCGGGGGGGCGAACTCCGATGAGCAGTTCTTC
CASSLAGGANSDEQFF
>TRBJ2-2|TRBV18|-|-
TGTGCCAGCTCACCCCCCTGGGACGGACCCTCCGTCGGGGAGCTGTTTTTT
CASSPPWDGPSVGELFF
>TRBJ2-5|TRBV5-4|-|-
TGTGCCAGCAGCTTGCAAGAGACCCAGTACTTC
CASSLQETQYF
>TRBJ2-3|TRBV7-2|-|-
TGTGCCAGCAGCTTAGCCCTACAGAGCACAGATACGCAGTATTTT
CASSLALQSTDTQYF
>TRBJ2-7|TRBV6-5|few|-
TGTGCCAGCACCTCCGGGACAACCTACGAGCAGTACTTC
CASTSGTTYEQYF
>TRBJ1-4|TRBV7-2|-|-
TGTGCCAGCAGCCGACGGCCTGCAACTAATGAAAAACTGTTTTTT
CASSRRPATNEKLFF
>TRBJ2-7|TRBV23-1|-|TRBD1
TGCGCCAGCAGTCCTAGAGAGACAGGGGCCTACGAGCAGTACTTC
CASSPRETGAYEQYF
>TRBJ2-5|TRBV5-8|few|TRBD2
TGTGCCAGCAGCCCCGGGGGGGTGCGAGTGGAGACCCAGTACTTC
CASSPGGVRVETQYF
>TRBJ1-6|TRBV5-6|-|TRBD1
TGTGCCAGCAGCTTCCAGCAGGGGGGTTTCTATAATTCACCCCTCCACTTT
CASSFQQGGFYNSPLHF
>TRBJ2-3|TRBV7-2|-|TRBD2
TGTGCCAGCAGTCATAGCGGGGGGGCCGGCACAGATACGCAGTATTTT
CASSHSGGAGTDTQYF
>TRBJ2-7|TRBV13|-|-
TGTGCCAGCAGCTTAGCCGGTAGCGCCTACGAGCAGTACTTC
CASSLAGSAYEQYF
>TRBJ1-4|TRBV18|-|-
TGTGCCAGCTCATCATCGACCGAAGAAAAACTGTTTTTT
CASSSSTEEKLFF
>TRBJ2-5|TRBV5-4|-|TRBD1
TGTGCCAGCAGCCCGGACAGGGACGAGACCCAGTACTTC
CASSPDRDETQYF
>TRBJ1-6|TRBV5-1|-|-
TGCGCCAGCACCTCGGGGGACACCCATTCACCCCTCCACTTT
CASTSGDTHSPLHF
>TRBJ1-5|TRBV19|-|-
TGTGCCAGTAGTCCCGGGACCTATGGGGCGAATCAGCCCCAGCATTTT
CASSPGTYGANQPQHF
>TRBJ2-5|TRBV5-6|-|TRBD1
TGTGCCAGCAGCCCGGGACAGGGGAAGGAGACCCAGTACTTC
CASSPGQGKETQYF
>TRBJ1-4|TRBV10-3|-|-
TGTGCCATCAGTGAATGGAGAAATGAAAAACTGTTTTTT
CAISEWRNEKLFF
>TRBJ1-1|TRBV9|-|-
TGTGCCAGCAGCGGACTAGACAACACTGAAGCTTTCTTT
CASSGLDNTEAFF
>TRBJ1-4|TRBV2|-|TRBD1
TGTGCCAGCAGTGAAGCGCTCGGGACAGGGGGCTTCGGAAAACTGTTTTTT
CASSEALGTGGFGKLFF
>TRBJ2-2|TRBV6-1|-|-
TGTGCCAGCAGTGGAATAGACGACAGGCCCCCATTTCCCACCGGGGAGCTGTTTTTT
CASSGIDDRPPFPTGELFF
>TRBJ1-2|TRBV29-1|-|-
TGCAGCGCCGGGAGCCGGGTTCATGGCTACACCTTC
CSAGSRVHGYTF
>TRBJ1-6|TRBV6-6|-|-
TGTGCCAGCAGCCTAAACAGGGACTCACCCCTCCACTTT
CASSLNRDSPLHF
>TRBJ2-7|TRBV7-8|-|-
TGTGCCAGCAGCTTCAGGTCGCAAGGTTACGAGCAGTACTTC
CASSFRSQGYEQYF
>TRBJ2-3|TRBV6-6|-|TRBD1
TGTGCCAGCAGTTCTGGACAGGGGGGGGATACGCAGTATTTT
CASSSGQGGDTQYF
>TRBJ1-1|TRBV5-5|-|-
TGTGCCAGCAGCTTGGCCCCAGTGGGCACTGAAGCTTTCTTT
CASSLAPVGTEAFF
>TRBJ2-5|TRBV4-2|-|TRBD2
TGTGCCAGCAGCCAAGATGGAGGTAGCGGGGGAAAAGAGACCCAGTACTTC
CASSQDGGSGGKETQYF
>TRBJ1-2|TRBV6-5|once|-
TGTGCCAGCAGTCCAGGCCCTGACTATGGCTACACCTTC
CASSPGPDYGYTF
>TRBJ2-5|TRBV6-5|-|TRBD2
TGTGCCAGCAGTTACCGGGCGCCGGGGGGAGAGACCCAGTACTTC
CASSYRAPGGETQYF
>TRBJ2-1|TRBV2|-|-
TGTGCCAGCAGTGGGACAGCGGATGAGCAGTTCTTC
CASSGTADEQFF
>TRBJ2-7|TRBV6-5|-|TRBD1
TGTGCCAGCAGTTACGGGACAGGGGCCGAGCAGTACTTC
CASSYGTGAEQYF
>TRBJ1-6|TRBV5-8|once|-
TGTGCCAGCAGATTCTGGTTAAGCCAGGAGGGAGGTTCACCCCTCCACTTT
CASRFWLSQEGGSPLHF
>TRBJ2-7|TRBV18|-|-
TGTGCCAGCTCACCCCCCCAGGGAGGACCCTACGAGCAGTACTTC
CASSPPQGGPYEQYF
>TRBJ2-5|TRBV5-1|-|TRBD2
TGCGCCAGCAGCTTGCGCGGGGGACAAGAGACCCAGTACTTC
CASSLRGGQETQYF
>TRBJ2-3|TRBV5-1|-|-
TGCGCCAGCAGCCCAACCAGATCGACTAGCACAGATACGCAGTATTTT
CASSPTRSTSTDTQYF
>TRBJ2-3|TRBV27|-|TRBD2
TGTGCCAGCAGTTTTCGTACTAGCGGGTTCACAGATACGCAGTATTTT
CASSFRTSGFTDTQYF
>TRBJ2-3|TRBV19|-|TRBD2
TGTGCCAGTAGGCTGACTAGCGGATTCACAGATACGCAGTATTTT
CASRLTSGFTDTQYF
>TRBJ2-1|TRBV6-4|-|-
TGTGCCAGCAGTGACAAGGACACGAATGAGCAGTTCTTC
CASSDKDTNEQFF
>TRBJ1-1|TRBV4-2|-|TRBD1
TGTGCCAGCAGCCAAGAACCCCTGAGGGGGCGTACTGAAGCTTTCTTT
CASSQEPLRGRTEAFF
>TRBJ1-1|TRBV10-3|-|-
TGTGCCATTCAGGGGAGGGACAACACTGAAGCTTTCTTT
CAIQGRDNTEAFF
>TRBJ2-5|TRBV7-9|-|TRBD2
TGTGCCAGCAGCATGGGCAGCGGGGGCCAAGAGACCCAGTACTTC
CASSMGSGGQETQYF